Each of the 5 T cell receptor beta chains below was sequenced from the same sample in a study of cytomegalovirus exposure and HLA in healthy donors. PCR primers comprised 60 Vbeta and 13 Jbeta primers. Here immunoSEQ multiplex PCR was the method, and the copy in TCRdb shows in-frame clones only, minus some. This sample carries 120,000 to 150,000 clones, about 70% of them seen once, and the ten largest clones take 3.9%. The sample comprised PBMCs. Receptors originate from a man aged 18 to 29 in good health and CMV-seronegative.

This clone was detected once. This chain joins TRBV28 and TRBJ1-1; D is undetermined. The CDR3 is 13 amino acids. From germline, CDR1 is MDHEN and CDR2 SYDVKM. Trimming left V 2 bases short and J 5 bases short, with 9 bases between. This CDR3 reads CASSLTSATEAFF. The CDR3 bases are TGTGCCAGCAGTTTAACGTCAGCGACTGAAGCTTTCTTT.

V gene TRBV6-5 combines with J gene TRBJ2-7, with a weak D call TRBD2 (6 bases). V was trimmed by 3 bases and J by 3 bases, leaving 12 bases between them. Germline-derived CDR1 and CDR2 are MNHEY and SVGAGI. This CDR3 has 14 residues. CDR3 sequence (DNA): TGTGCCAGCAGTTATCAATACGGGGGCTACGAGCAGTACTTC. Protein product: CASSYQYGGYEQYF.

The CDR3 DNA reads TGTGCCTGGAGTTTGGCTTCTTTCGGGACTCGTTACAATGAGCAGTTCTTC. It yields the protein CAWSLASFGTRYNEQFF. The rearrangement uses TRBV30 and TRBJ2-1; weak D call: TRBD2 (6 bases). V was pared by 2 bases and J by 4 bases, with 21 bases between. The CDR3 totals 17 residues. CDR1 GTSNPN and CDR2 SVGIG come from the germline V gene (reference sequence).

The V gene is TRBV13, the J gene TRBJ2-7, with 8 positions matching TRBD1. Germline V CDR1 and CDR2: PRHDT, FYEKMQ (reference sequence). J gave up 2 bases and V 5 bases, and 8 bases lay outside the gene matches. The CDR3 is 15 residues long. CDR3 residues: CASSPPRTGPYEQYF. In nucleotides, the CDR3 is TGTGCCAGCAGCCCCCCTCGGACAGGGCCCTACGAGCAGTACTTC.

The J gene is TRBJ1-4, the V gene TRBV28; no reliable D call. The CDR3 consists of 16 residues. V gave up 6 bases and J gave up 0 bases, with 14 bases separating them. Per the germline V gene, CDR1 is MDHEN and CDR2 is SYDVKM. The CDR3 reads CASRTTEPATNEKLFF. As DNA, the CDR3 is TGTGCCAGCAGGACAACTGAACCTGCAACTAATGAAAAACTGTTTTTT.